These T cell receptor beta chains were read from a single sample in a study of T cells after yellow fever vaccination. TCRdb re-called the 5' RACE reads with MiXCR, one entry per CDR3 protein. In the table there are about 360,000 distinct CDR3 sequences, 6.2% of which are singletons. The sequencing used PBMCs, collected 5 days after the yellow fever booster vaccination. These receptors were collected from a man aged 25-40 years who received the YFV17D yellow fever vaccine. The CDR3 runs from the conserved cysteine through the conserved F or W. The D gene is left open where the match is weak. Clone size is not always given. Where it is, it says once, few, many or a class for expanded clones.

TRBV27	14	TRBJ1-6	TRBD1	-	TGTGCCAGCGGGGCCGGGACAGAGAATTCACCCCTCCACTTT	CASGAGTENSPLHF
TRBV9	15	TRBJ1-4	-	few	TGTGCCAGCAGCTGGACTTACGGGGCTAATGAAAAACTGTTTTTT	CASSWTYGANEKLFF
TRBV19	18	TRBJ2-1	TRBD2	few	TGTGCCAGTAGTATTTGGGGCATCGCGGGAGTGGGTAACAATGAGCAGTTCTTC	CASSIWGIAGVGNNEQFF
TRBV12-3/TRBV12-4	16	TRBJ1-5	-	many	TGTGCCAGCAGTTTCTACGGCTCGGGGAGCAATCAGCCCCAGCATTTT	CASSFYGSGSNQPQHF
TRBV20-1	13	TRBJ2-3	-	many	TGCAGTGCTAGGCTAGCGACGGACTGGATACCGTATTTT	CSARLATDWIPYF
TRBV20-1	15	TRBJ2-3	TRBD1	many	TGCAGTGCTAGAGATCCGAACAGGGGTTCGGATACGCAGTATTTT	CSARDPNRGSDTQYF
TRBV9	13	TRBJ1-1	-	many	TGTCCTAACCAGATCCGCGGGCCAACCGAAGCTTTCTTT	CPNQIRGPTEAFF
TRBV28	15	TRBJ2-6	-	few	TGTGCCAGCAGTCAACACAGCTCTGGGGCCAACGTCCTGACTTTC	CASSQHSSGANVLTF
TRBV20-1	15	TRBJ2-1	TRBD2	-	TGCAGTGCTCACCAACCGTGGCGGGAGGGGTATGAGCAGTTCTTC	CSAHQPWREGYEQFF
TRBV12-5	14	TRBJ2-1	TRBD1	many	TGTGCTAGTGCCTCGACAGGGCGCTACAATGAGCAGTTCTTC	CASASTGRYNEQFF
TRBV5-1	14	TRBJ1-2	-	many	TGCGCCAGCAGCCCCCCGGGCCGGATCTATGGCTACACCTTC	CASSPPGRIYGYTF
TRBV20-1	12	TRBJ2-1	-	many	TGCAGTGCCGGGATTGGATACAATGAGCAGTTCTTC	CSAGIGYNEQFF
TRBV4-2	17	TRBJ2-1	TRBD2	many	TGTGCCAGCAGCCAAGATCCGGGAGGCACCTCCTACAATGAGCAGTTCTTC	CASSQDPGGTSYNEQFF
TRBV27	12	TRBJ1-6	-	-	TGTGCCAGCAGTCCGCACCGGGAACCCCTCCACTTT	CASSPHREPLHF
TRBV20-1	12	TRBJ2-3	-	-	TGCAGTGCTAGAGTGGGCCCCGATACGCAGTATTTT	CSARVGPDTQYF
TRBV6-2/TRBV6-3	14	TRBJ2-1	TRBD2	-	TGTGCCAGCAGTTTAGCGGGGAATCTGGGTAAGCAGTTCTTC	CASSLAGNLGKQFF
TRBV20-1	12	TRBJ2-7	-	many	TGCAGTGCCACTACATCTGGCTACGAGCAGTACTTC	CSATTSGYEQYF
TRBV6-1	14	TRBJ2-7	TRBD2	-	TGTGCCAGCAGTATAGCGGGAGTTAGATACGAGCAGTACTTC	CASSIAGVRYEQYF
TRBV20-1	15	TRBJ2-1	-	-	TGCAGTGCTAGAGATATTAGCAGCTCCTACAATGAGCAGTTCTTC	CSARDISSSYNEQFF
TRBV7-2	16	TRBJ2-2	TRBD1	few	TGTGCCAGCAGCCCATGGGGACAGGGGGCTTCTGGGGAGCTGTTTTTT	CASSPWGQGASGELFF
TRBV18	16	TRBJ2-3	-	-	TGTGCCAGCTCACCATCCAGGACAGCTGGCACAGATACGCAGTATTTT	CASSPSRTAGTDTQYF
TRBV11-1	19	TRBJ2-5	TRBD2	few	TGTGCCAGCAGCTTAGGTCATTTTGACGGGAGGGCCTCCGAAGCGACCCAGTACTTC	CASSLGHFDGRASEATQYF
TRBV11-2	16	TRBJ2-7	TRBD2	few	TGTGCCAGCAGCCCGACTAGCGGGACCAGCTCCTACGAGCAGTACTTC	CASSPTSGTSSYEQYF
TRBV6-1	14	TRBJ2-3	TRBD2	-	TGTGCCAGCACAGCGGGAGCAAACACAGATACGCAGTATTTT	CASTAGANTDTQYF
TRBV20-1	15	TRBJ2-1	TRBD2	-	TGCAGTGCTAGGGGGGAACTAGCGGGAACCTTTGAGCAGTTCTTC	CSARGELAGTFEQFF
TRBV5-1	15	TRBJ2-3	-	many	TGCGCCAGCGCGTCAGAAGGCAGGGCGGCAGATACGCAGTATTTT	CASASEGRAADTQYF
TRBV20-1	14	TRBJ2-7	-	many	TGCAGTGCTAGACACCCGGCGTTAAACTTCGTGCAGTACTTC	CSARHPALNFVQYF
TRBV11-2	15	TRBJ2-3	-	many	TGTGCCAGCAGTCCGGCCGGGACTAGCACAGATACGCAGTATTTT	CASSPAGTSTDTQYF
TRBV28	16	TRBJ2-2	TRBD1	many	TGTGCCAGCAGTTTCGAGACAGGGGGAGATACCGGGGAGCTGTTTTTT	CASSFETGGDTGELFF
TRBV9	14	TRBJ2-1	-	many	TGTGCCAGCAGCTCCGGACCAAATCGCGATGAGCAGTTCTTC	CASSSGPNRDEQFF
TRBV18	14	TRBJ2-1	-	many	TGCGCCAGCAGCCCGCAGGGGACCTACAATGAGCAGTTCTTC	CASSPQGTYNEQFF
TRBV7-9	16	TRBJ2-1	-	few	TGTGCCAGCAGCGAACACAGGTTAAGCTCCTACAATGAGCAGTTCTTC	CASSEHRLSSYNEQFF
TRBV6-5	15	TRBJ2-2	TRBD1	few	TGTGCCAGCAGTTACCCCGGGACAGGTTCCGGGGAGCTGTTTTTT	CASSYPGTGSGELFF
TRBV19	14	TRBJ2-1	-	-	TGTGCCAGTAGTCTTCAGAGCGGAACCAATGAGCAGTTCTTC	CASSLQSGTNEQFF
TRBV29-1	14	TRBJ2-7	-	-	TGCAGCGCTGAGGGGCAGGCAGGGTCGTACGAGCAGTACTTC	CSAEGQAGSYEQYF
TRBV12-3/TRBV12-4	18	TRBJ1-5	-	few	TGTGCCAGCACCGCCCCGGAGGGCAGCAGGGTTGGCAATCAGCCCCAGCATTTT	CASTAPEGSRVGNQPQHF
TRBV28	10	TRBJ2-5	-	few	TGTGCCAGCAAAGCAGAGACCCAGTACTTC	CASKAETQYF
TRBV6-1	14	TRBJ1-2	-	many	TGTGCCAGCTGGGACCGGGACTGGAACTATGGCTACACCTTC	CASWDRDWNYGYTF
TRBV19	13	TRBJ2-3	-	-	TGTGCCAGTAGTATGGGTAGTAAGGGGACGCAGTATTTT	CASSMGSKGTQYF
TRBV7-6	17	TRBJ2-2	-	few	TGTGCCAGCAGCTTCTATCCCGGACTTAAAGACCCCGGGGAGCTGTTTTTT	CASSFYPGLKDPGELFF
TRBV20-1	15	TRBJ2-1	TRBD2	many	TGCAGTGTTCTTAGGACTAGCGGGAGGTACAATGAGCAGTTCTTC	CSVLRTSGRYNEQFF
TRBV7-2	15	TRBJ1-2	-	many	TGTGCCAGCAGCTTAGAGTGGGGGCATAACTATGGCTACACCTTC	CASSLEWGHNYGYTF
TRBV7-9	14	TRBJ1-1	-	-	TGTGCCAGCAGCCGCCATGAAGGTAACACTGAAGCTTTCTTT	CASSRHEGNTEAFF
TRBV20-1	13	TRBJ2-5	-	many	TGCAGTGCTAGCCCGGGACTGCAAGAGACCCAGTACTTC	CSASPGLQETQYF
TRBV21-1	17	TRBJ1-6	-	-	TGTGCCAGCCGCAAAAACGGGGGGGGTTCCAAGAATTCACCCCTCCACTTT	CASRKNGGGSKNSPLHF
TRBV5-1	14	TRBJ2-3	TRBD2	many	TGCGCCAGCAGGAGGGTAGCGGGAGAAGATACGCAGTATTTT	CASRRVAGEDTQYF
TRBV19	17	TRBJ1-2	-	-	TGTGCCAGTAGTATTGCATTGGACGCCCGAGGGGTGGATGGCTACACCTTC	CASSIALDARGVDGYTF
TRBV6-2/TRBV6-3	15	TRBJ2-7	TRBD2	many	TGTGCCAGCAGTGCACTAGCGGGAGGCTATCACGAGCAGTACTTC	CASSALAGGYHEQYF
TRBV15	16	TRBJ1-1	TRBD1	many	TGTGCCACCAGCAGATCAGGGGGACGGATGAACACTGAAGCTTTCTTT	CATSRSGGRMNTEAFF
TRBV7-9	13	TRBJ2-7	-	-	TGTGCCAGCAGCTCCCTCGGCAAGGGCGAGCAGTACTTC	CASSSLGKGEQYF
TRBV5-1	15	TRBJ2-7	TRBD2	few	TGCGCCAGCAGCTTGGAACTAGCGGGAGTTGGCGAGCAGTACTTC	CASSLELAGVGEQYF
TRBV5-1	15	TRBJ2-4	-	few	TGCGCCAGCAGAATCGAAGGGGCCTCTTGGAACATTCAGTACTTC	CASRIEGASWNIQYF
TRBV7-2	15	TRBJ2-1	-	many	TGTGCCAGCAGCTTCCCGACTAGTACGGACAATGAGCAGTTCTTC	CASSFPTSTDNEQFF
TRBV19	16	TRBJ2-4	TRBD1	few	TGTGCCAGTAGTATCAGGACAGGGGTAGCCAAAAACATTCAGTACTTC	CASSIRTGVAKNIQYF
TRBV7-2	14	TRBJ2-7	-	few	TGTGCCAGCAGCCTAGGGTTCCCTGCCTACGAGCAGTACTTC	CASSLGFPAYEQYF
TRBV5-1	14	TRBJ2-5	-	-	TGCGCCAGCAGCTTGGGGATGCGCCAAGAGACCCAGTACTTC	CASSLGMRQETQYF
TRBV20-1	10	TRBJ1-1	-	few	TGCAGTGCATTCGGCACTGAAGCTTTCTTT	CSAFGTEAFF
TRBV20-1	16	TRBJ2-2	TRBD1	few	TGCAGTGCTCACCCCTTCGACAGGGGGGTCACCGGGGAGCTGTTTTTT	CSAHPFDRGVTGELFF
TRBV5-1	17	TRBJ1-2	-	many	TGCGCCAGCAGCTTGAGTCCGGGAACCTCGACATACCATGGCTACACCTTC	CASSLSPGTSTYHGYTF
TRBV14	17	TRBJ2-2	-	many	TGTGCCAGCAGCCAAGATCCGAGAGACGAGGTCACCGGGGAGCTGTTTTTT	CASSQDPRDEVTGELFF